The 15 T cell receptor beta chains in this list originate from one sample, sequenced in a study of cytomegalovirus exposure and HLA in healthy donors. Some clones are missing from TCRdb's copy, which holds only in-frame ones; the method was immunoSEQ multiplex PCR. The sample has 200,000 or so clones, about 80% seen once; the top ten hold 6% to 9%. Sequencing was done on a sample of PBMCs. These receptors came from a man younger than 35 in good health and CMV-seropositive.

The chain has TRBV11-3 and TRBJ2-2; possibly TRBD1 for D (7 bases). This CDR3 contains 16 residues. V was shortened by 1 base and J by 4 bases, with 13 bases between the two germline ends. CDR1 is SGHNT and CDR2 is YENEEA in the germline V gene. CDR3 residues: CASSLGQGGLTGELFF. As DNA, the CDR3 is TGTGCCAGCAGCTTAGGGCAGGGGGGTCTCACCGGGGAGCTGTTTTTT.

CDR3 nucleotides: TGTGCCAGTAGTAATCCAGGGCCCACCGAGCAGTACTTC. Protein: CASSNPGPTEQYF. V and J are TRBV19 and TRBJ2-7; D possibly corresponds to TRBD1 (5 bases). The length of the CDR3 is 13 residues. Trimming took off 4 bases at V and 6 bases at J, with 13 bases between the two ends. Per the germline V gene, CDR1 is LNHDA and CDR2 is SQIVND (reference sequence).

The CDR3 DNA reads as TGTGCCAGCAGCTCCACACAGGGCCAGTCTCAGCCCCAGCATTTT. It specifies CASSSTQGQSQPQHF. The J gene is TRBJ1-5, the V gene TRBV7-8; tentatively, D is TRBD1 (6 bases). Germline V gene sequence: CDR1 SGHVS, CDR2 FQNEAQ. Trimming cost V 4 bases and J 6 bases, with 16 bases left between them. This CDR3 comprises 15 residues.

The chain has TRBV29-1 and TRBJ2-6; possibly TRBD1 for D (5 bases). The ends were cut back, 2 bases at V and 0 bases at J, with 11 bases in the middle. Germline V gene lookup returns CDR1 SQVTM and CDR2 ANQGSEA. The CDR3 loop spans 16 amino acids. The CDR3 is CSVETREVSGANVLTF. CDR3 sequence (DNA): TGCAGCGTTGAAACCAGGGAAGTCTCTGGGGCCAACGTCCTGACTTTC.

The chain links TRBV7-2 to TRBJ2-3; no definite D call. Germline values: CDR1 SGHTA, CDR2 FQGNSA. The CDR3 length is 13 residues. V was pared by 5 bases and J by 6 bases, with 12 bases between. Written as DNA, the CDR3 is TGTGCCAGCAGCGGAAACTCCGGGGATACGCAGTATTTT. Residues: CASSGNSGDTQYF.

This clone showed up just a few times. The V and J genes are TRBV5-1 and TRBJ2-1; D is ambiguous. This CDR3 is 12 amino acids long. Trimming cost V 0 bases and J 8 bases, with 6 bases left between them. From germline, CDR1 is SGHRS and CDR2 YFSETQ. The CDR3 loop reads CASSLALHEQFF. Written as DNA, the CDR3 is TGCGCCAGCAGCTTGGCCCTACATGAGCAGTTCTTC.

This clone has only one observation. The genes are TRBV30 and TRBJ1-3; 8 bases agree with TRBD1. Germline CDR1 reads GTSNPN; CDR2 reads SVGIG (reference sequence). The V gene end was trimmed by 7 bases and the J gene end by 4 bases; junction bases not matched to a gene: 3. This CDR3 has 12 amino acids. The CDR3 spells CASRTGGNTIYF. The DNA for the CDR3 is TGTGCCTCCCGGACAGGGGGAAACACCATATATTTT.

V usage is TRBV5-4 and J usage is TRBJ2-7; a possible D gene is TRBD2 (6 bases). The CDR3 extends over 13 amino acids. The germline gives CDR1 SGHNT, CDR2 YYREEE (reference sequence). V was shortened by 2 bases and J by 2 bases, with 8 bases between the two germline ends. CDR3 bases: TGTGCCAGCAGCTTCGGGGGAGCCTACGAGCAGTACTTC. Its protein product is CASSFGGAYEQYF.

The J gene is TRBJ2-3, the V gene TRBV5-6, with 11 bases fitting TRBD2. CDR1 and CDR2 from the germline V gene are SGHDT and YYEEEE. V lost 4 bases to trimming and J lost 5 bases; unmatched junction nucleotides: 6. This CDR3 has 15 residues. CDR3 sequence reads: CASSLSGRGGDTQYF. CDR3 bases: TGTGCCAGCAGCCTTAGCGGGAGGGGCGGAGATACGCAGTATTTT.

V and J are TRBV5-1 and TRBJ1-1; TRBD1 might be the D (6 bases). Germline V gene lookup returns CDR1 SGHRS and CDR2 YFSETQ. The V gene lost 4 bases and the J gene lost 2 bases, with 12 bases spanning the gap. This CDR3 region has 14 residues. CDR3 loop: CASSQDSVNTEAFF. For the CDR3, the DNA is TGCGCCAGCAGCCAGGACAGCGTAAACACTGAAGCTTTCTTT.

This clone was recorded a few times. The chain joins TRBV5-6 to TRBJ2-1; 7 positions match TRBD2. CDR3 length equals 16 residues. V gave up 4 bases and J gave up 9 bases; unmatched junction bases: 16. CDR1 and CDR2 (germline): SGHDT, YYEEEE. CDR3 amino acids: CASSPGLVSFAGEQFF. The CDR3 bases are TGTGCCAGCAGCCCCGGACTAGTTTCCTTTGCGGGTGAGCAGTTCTTC.

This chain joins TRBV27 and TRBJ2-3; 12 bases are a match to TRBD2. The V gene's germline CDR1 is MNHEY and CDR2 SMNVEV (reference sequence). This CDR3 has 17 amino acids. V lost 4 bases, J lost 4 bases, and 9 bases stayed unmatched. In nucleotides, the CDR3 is TGTGCCAGCAGTTCCGATCGACTAGCGGGAGTAGCAGATACGCAGTATTTT. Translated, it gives CASSSDRLAGVADTQYF.

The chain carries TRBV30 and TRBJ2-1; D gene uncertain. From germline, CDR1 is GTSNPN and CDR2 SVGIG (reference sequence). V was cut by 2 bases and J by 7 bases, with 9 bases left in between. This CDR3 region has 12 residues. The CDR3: CAWSFNRNEQFF. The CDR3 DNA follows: TGTGCCTGGAGTTTCAACCGGAATGAGCAGTTCTTC.

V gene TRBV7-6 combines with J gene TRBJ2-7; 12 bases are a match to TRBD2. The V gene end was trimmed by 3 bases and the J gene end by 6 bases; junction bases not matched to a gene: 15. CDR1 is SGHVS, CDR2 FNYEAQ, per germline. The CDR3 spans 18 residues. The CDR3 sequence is CASSFRLAGETRRSEQYF. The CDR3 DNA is TGTGCCAGCAGCTTTAGACTAGCGGGAGAAACACGGCGTTCCGAGCAGTACTTC.

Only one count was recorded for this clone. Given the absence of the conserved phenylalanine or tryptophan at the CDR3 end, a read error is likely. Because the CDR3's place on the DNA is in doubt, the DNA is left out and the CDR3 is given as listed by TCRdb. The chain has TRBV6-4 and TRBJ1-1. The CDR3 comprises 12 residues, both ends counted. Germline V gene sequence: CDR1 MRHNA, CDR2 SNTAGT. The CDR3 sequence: CASSDSSLPRPS.